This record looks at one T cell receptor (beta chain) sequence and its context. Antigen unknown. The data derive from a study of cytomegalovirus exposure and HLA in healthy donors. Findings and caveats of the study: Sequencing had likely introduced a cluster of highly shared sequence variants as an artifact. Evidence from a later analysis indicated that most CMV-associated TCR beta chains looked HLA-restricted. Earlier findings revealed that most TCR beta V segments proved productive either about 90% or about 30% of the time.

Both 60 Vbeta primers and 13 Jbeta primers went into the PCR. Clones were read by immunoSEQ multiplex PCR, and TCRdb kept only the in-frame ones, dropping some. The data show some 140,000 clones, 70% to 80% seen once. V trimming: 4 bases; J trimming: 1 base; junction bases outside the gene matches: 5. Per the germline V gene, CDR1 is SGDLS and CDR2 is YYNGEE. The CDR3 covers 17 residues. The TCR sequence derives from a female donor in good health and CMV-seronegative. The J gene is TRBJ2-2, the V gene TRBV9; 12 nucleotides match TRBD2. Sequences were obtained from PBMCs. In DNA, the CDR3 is TGTGCCAGCAGCAACCCTAGCGGGAGGGAGAACACCGGGGAGCTGTTTTTT. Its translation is CASSNPSGRENTGELFF.